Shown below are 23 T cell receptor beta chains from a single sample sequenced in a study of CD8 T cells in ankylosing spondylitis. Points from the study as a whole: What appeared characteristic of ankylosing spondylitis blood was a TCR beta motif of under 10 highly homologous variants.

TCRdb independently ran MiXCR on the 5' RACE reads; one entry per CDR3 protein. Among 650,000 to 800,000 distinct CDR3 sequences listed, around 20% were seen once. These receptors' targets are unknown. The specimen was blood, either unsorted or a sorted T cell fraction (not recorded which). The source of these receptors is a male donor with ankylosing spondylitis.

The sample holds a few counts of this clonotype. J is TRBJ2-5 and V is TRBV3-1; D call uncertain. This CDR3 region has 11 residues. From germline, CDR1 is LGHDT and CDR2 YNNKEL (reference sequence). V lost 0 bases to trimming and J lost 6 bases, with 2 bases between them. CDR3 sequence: CASSQDQTQYF. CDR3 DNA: TGTGCCAGCAGCCAAGATCAGACCCAGTACTTC.

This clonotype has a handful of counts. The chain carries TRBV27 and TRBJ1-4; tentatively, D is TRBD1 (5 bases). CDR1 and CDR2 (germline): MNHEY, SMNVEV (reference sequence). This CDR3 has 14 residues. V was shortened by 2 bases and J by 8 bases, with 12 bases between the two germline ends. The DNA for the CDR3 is TGTGCCAGCAGTTTAACAACGCAGGGCGAAAAACTGTTTTTT. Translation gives CASSLTTQGEKLFF.

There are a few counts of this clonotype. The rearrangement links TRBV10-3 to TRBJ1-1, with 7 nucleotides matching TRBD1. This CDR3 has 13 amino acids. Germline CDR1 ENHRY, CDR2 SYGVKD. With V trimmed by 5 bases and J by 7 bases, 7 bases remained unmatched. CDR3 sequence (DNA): TGTGCCATCAGTAGATCACAGGGGATTGAAGCTTTCTTT. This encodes CAISRSQGIEAFF.

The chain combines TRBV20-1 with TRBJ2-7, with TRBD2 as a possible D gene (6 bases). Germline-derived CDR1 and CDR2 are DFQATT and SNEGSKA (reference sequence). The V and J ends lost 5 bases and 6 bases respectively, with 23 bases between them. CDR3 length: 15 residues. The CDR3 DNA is TGCAGTGCTCGACCGCTAAAGACGGGAGTTCCCGAGCAGTACTTC. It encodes CSARPLKTGVPEQYF.

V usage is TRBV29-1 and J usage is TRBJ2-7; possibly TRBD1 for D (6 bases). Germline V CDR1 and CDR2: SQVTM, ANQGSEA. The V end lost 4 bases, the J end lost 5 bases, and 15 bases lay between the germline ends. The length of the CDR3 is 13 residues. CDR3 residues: CSVVSRGSNEQYF. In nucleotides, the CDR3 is TGCAGCGTTGTCTCCAGGGGTAGTAACGAGCAGTACTTC.

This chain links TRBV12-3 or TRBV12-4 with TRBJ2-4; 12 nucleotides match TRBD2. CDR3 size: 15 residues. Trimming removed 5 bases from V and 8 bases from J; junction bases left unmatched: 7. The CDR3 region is CASSPPSGGGDIQYF. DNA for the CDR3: TGTGCCAGCAGTCCACCTAGCGGGGGGGGTGACATTCAGTACTTC.

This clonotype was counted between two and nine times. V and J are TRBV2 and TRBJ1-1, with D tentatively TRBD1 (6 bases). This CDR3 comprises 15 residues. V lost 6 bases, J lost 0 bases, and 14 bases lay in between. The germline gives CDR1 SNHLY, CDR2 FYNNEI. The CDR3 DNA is TGTGCCAGCAGGGTACAGGGTTACATGAACACTGAAGCTTTCTTT. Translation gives CASRVQGYMNTEAFF. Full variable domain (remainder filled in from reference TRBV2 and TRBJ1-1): EPEVTQTPSHQVTQMGQEVILRCVPISNHLYFYWYRQILGQKVEFLVSFYNNEISEKSEIFDDQFSVERPDGSNFTLKIRSTKLEDSAMYFCASRVQGYMNTEAFFGQGTRLTVV.

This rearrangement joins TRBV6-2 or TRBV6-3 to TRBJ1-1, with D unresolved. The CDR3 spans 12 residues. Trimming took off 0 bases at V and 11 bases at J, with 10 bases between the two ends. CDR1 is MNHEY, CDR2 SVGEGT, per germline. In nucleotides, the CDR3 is TGTGCCAGCAGTTACTCGATCGCGGAGGCTTTCTTT. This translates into CASSYSIAEAFF.

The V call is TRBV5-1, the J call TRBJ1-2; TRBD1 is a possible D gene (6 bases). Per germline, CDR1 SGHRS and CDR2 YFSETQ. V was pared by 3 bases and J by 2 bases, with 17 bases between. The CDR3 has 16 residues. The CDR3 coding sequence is TGCGCCAGCAGCTCGGGGGGCCCCTCGTCGAACTATGGCTACACCTTC. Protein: CASSSGGPSSNYGYTF.

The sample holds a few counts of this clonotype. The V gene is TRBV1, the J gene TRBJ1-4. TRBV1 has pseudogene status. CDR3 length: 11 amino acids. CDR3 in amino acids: CTSSQEGKLFF. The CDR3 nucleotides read TGCACCAGCAGCCAAGAGGGAAAACTGTTTTTT.

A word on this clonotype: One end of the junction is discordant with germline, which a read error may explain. The CDR3 DNA sequence: TGTGCCATCAGTGTCGGGAGCTCCTCCCACGAGCAGTACTTC. This codes for CAISVGSSSHEQYF. The rearrangement links TRBV10-3 to TRBJ2-7; D may be TRBD2 (6 bases). Germline CDR1 is ENHRY and CDR2 is SYGVKD. The CDR3 length is 14 residues.

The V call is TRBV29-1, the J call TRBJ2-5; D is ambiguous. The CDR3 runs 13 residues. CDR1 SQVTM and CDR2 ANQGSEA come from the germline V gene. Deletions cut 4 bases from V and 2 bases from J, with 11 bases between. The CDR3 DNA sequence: TGCAGCGTTGTGGGAAGGGTTCAAGAGACCCAGTACTTC. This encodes CSVVGRVQETQYF.

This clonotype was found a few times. CDR3 sequence reads: CSAPADPTYEQYF. CDR3 nucleotides: TGCAGTGCTCCGGCGGACCCAACCTACGAGCAGTACTTC. The V and J genes are TRBV20-1 and TRBJ2-7; D call uncertain. The CDR3 consists of 13 residues. Trimming stripped 5 bases from V and 2 bases from J, with 13 bases between. Germline values: CDR1 DFQATT, CDR2 SNEGSKA (reference sequence).

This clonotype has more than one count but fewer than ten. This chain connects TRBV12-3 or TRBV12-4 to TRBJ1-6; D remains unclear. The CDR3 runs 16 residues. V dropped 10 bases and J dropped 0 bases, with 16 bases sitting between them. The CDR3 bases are TGTGCCACCAAAACCGGGCCGAGCTCCTATAATTCACCCCTCCACTTT. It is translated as CATKTGPSSYNSPLHF.

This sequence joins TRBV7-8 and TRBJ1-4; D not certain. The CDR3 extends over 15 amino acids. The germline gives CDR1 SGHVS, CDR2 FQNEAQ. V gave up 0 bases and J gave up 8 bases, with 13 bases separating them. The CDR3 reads CASSLAPTSAEKLFF. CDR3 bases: TGTGCCAGCAGCTTAGCGCCGACGTCAGCCGAAAAACTGTTTTTT.

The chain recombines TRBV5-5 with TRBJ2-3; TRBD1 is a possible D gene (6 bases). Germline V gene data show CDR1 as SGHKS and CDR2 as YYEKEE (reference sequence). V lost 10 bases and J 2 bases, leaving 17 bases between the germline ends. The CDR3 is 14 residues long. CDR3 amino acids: CASRADSYTDTQYF. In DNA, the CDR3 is TGTGCCTCGCGCGCGGACAGTTACACAGATACGCAGTATTTT. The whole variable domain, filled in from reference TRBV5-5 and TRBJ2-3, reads DAGVTQSPTHLIKTRGQQVTLRCSPISGHKSVSWYQQVLGQGPQFIFQYYEKEERGRGNFPDRFSARQFPNYSSELNVNALLLGDSALYLCASRADSYTDTQYFGPGTRLTVL.

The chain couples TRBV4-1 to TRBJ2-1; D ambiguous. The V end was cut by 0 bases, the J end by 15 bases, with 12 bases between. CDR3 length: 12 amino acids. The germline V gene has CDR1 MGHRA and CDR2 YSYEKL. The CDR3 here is CASSQDLLVRFF. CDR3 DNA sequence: TGCGCCAGCAGCCAAGATTTGCTGGTCCGGTTCTTC.

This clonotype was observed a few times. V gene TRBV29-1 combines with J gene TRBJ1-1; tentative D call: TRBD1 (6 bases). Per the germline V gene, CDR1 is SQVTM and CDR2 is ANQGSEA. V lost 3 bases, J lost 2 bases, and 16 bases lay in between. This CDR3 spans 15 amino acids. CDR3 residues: CSVDRGQNYNTEAFF. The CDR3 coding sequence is TGCAGCGTTGACAGGGGCCAAAACTATAACACTGAAGCTTTCTTT.

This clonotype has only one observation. CDR3 protein: CASLWWRNSYEQYF. CDR3 nucleotide sequence: TGTGCCAGCCTATGGTGGCGGAACTCCTACGAGCAGTACTTC. The rearrangement links TRBV11-2 to TRBJ2-7; D is uncertain. This CDR3 has 14 amino acids. Germline V CDR1 and CDR2: SGHAT, FQNNGV. The germline V and J ends were trimmed by 8 bases and 0 bases, with 14 bases remaining between them.

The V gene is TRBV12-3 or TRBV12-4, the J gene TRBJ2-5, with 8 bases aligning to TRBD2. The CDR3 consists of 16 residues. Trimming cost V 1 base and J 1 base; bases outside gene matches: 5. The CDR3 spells CASSLGQRGSQETQYF. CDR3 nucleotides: TGTGCCAGCAGTTTAGGCCAGCGGGGGAGCCAAGAGACCCAGTACTTC.

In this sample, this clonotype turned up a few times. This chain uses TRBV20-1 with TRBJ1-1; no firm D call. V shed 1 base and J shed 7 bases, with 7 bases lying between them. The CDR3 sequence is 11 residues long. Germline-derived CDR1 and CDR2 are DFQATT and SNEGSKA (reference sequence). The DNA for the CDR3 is TGCAGTGCTAGAGCGAACCGTGAAGCTTTCTTT. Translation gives CSARANREAFF.

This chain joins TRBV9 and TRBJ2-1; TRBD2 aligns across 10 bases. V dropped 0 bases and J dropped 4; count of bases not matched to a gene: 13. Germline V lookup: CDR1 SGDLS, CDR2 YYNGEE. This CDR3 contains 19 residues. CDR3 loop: CASSVGASGGSLPYNEQFF. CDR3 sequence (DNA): TGTGCCAGCAGCGTAGGGGCTAGCGGGGGTTCCCTCCCATACAATGAGCAGTTCTTC.

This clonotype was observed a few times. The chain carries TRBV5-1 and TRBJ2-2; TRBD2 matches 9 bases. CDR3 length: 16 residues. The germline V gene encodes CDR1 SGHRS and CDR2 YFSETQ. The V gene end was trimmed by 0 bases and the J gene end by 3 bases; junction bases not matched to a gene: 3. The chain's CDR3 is CASSLVAGAHTGELFF. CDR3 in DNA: TGCGCCAGCAGCTTGGTAGCGGGAGCCCACACCGGGGAGCTGTTTTTT.